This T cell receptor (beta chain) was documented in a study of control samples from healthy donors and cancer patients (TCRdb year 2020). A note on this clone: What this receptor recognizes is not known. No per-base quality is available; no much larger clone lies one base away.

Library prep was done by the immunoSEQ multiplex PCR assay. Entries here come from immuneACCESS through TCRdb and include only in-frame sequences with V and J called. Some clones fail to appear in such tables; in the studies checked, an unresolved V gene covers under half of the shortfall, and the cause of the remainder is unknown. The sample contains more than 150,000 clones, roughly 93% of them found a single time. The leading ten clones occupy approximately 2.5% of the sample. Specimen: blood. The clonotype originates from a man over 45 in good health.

The CDR3 corresponds to CASSERWGRDGYTF. The nucleotide sequence is TGTGCCAGCAGTGAGAGGTGGGGGAGAGATGGCTACACCTTC. The rearrangement combines TRBV6-1 with TRBJ1-2; the D segment could be TRBD1, given 5 matching bases. The V and J ends are trimmed by 3 bases and 6 bases, leaving 14 bases between them. The germline V gene encodes CDR1 MNHNS and CDR2 SASEGT. From its cysteine to its phenylalanine, the CDR3 spans 14 amino acids. Of the read, only the CDR3 DNA is kept; its 42 bases are in frame from base 1.